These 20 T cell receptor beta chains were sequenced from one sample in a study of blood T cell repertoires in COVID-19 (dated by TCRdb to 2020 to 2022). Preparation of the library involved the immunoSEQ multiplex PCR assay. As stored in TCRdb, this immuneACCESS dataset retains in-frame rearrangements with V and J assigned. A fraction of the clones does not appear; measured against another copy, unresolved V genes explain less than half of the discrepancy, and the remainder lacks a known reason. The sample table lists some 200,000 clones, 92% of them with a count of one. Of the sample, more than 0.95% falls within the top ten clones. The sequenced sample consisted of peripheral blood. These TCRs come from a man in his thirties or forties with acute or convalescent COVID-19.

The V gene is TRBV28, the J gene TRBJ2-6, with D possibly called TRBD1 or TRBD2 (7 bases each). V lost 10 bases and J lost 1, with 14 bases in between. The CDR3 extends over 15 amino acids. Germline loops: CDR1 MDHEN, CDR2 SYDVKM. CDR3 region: CATRGGSSGANVLTF. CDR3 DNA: TGTGCCACCAGGGGGGGTTCGTCTGGGGCCAACGTCCTGACTTTC.

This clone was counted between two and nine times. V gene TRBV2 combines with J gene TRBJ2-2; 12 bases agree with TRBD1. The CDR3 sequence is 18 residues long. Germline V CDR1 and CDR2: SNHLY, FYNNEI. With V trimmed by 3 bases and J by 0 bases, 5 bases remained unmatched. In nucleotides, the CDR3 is TGTGCCAGCAGTGATCGAGGGACAGGGGGCGCGAACACCGGGGAGCTGTTTTTT. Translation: CASSDRGTGGANTGELFF.

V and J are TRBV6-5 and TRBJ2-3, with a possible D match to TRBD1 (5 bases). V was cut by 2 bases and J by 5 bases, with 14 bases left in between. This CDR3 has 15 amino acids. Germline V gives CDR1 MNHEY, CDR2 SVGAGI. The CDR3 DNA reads TGTGCCAGCAGTTACAATGGGCAGGGCTTAGATACGCAGTATTTT. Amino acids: CASSYNGQGLDTQYF.

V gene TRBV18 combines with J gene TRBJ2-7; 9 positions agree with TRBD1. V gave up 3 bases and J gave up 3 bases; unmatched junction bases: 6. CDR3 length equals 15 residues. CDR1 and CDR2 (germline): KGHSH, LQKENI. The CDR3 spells CASSPRTGAGYEQYF. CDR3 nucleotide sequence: TGTGCCAGCTCACCGAGGACAGGGGCGGGCTACGAGCAGTACTTC.

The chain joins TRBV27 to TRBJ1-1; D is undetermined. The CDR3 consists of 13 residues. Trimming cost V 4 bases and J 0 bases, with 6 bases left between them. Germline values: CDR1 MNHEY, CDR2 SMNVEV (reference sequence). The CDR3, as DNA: TGTGCCAGCAGTTCCGCGGTGAACACTGAAGCTTTCTTT. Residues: CASSSAVNTEAFF.

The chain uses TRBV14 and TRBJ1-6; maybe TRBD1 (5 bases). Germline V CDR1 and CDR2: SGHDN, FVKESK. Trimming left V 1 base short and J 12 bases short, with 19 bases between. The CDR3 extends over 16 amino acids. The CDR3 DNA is TGTGCCAGCAGCCAAGGACGGGACTTCGCCTGGGAACCCCTCCACTTT. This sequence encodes CASSQGRDFAWEPLHF.

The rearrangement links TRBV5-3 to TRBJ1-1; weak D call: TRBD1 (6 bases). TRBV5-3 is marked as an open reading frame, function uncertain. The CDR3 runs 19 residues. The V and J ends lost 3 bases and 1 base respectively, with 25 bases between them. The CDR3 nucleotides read TGTGCCAGAAGCTCCGACGGGGGGCTGTGCGAAGTGGGGAACACTGAAGCTTTCTTT. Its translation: CARSSDGGLCEVGNTEAFF.

The CDR3 loop reads CASSTGTRGNTIYF. DNA for the CDR3: TGTGCCAGCAGCACCGGGACAAGAGGAAACACCATATATTTT. This chain uses TRBV2 with TRBJ1-3, with D possibly being TRBD1 (6 bases). The germline CDR1 and CDR2 sequences are SNHLY and FYNNEI. The CDR3 runs to 14 residues. V was clipped by 6 bases and J by 4 bases, with 13 bases between them.

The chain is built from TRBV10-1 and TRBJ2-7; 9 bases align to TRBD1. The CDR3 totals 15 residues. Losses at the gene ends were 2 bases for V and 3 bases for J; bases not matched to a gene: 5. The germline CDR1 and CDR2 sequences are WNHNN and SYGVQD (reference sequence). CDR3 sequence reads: CASSEGTGIYYEQYF. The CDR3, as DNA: TGCGCCAGCAGTGAGGGGACAGGGATTTACTACGAGCAGTACTTC.

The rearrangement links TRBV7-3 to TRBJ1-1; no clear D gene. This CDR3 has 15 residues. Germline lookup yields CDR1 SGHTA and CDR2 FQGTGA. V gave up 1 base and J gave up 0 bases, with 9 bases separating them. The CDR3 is CASSLSRGMNTEAFF. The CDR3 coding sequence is TGTGCCAGCAGCTTAAGCCGCGGAATGAACACTGAAGCTTTCTTT.

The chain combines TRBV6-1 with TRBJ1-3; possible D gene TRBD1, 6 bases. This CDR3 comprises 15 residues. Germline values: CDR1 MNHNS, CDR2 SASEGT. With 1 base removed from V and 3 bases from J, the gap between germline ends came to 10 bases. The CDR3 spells CASSEGGLYGNTIYF. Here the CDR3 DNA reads TGTGCCAGCAGTGAAGGGGGGCTTTATGGAAACACCATATATTTT.

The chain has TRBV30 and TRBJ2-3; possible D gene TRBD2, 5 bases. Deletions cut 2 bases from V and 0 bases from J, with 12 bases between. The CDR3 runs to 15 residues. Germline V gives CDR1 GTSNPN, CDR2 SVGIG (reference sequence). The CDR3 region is CAWSRGTGSTDTQYF. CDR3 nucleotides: TGTGCCTGGAGTCGCGGAACGGGGAGCACAGATACGCAGTATTTT.

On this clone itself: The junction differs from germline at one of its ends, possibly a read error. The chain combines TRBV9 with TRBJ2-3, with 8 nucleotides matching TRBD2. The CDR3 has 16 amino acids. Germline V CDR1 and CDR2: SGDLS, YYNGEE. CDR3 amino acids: CASSVFKRGSTYTQYF. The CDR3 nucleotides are TGTGCCAGCAGCGTTTTCAAGCGGGGGAGCACATATACGCAGTATTTT. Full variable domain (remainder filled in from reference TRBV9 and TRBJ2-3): DSGVTQTPKHLITATGQRVTLRCSPRSGDLSVYWYQQSLDQGLQFLIQYYNGEERAKGNILERFSAQQFPDLHSELNLSSLELGDSALYFCASSVFKRGSTYTQYFGPGTRLTVL.

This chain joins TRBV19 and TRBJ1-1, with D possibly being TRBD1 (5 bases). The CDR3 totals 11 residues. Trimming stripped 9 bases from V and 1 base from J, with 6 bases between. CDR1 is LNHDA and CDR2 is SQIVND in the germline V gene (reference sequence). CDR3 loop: CASQGNTEAFF. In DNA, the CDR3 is TGTGCCAGCCAGGGGAACACTGAAGCTTTCTTT.

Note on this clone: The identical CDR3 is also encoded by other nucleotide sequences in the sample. The CDR3 coding sequence is TGTGCCAGCAGTTTAGTCGGAGCTGAAGCTTTCTTT. Amino acids: CASSLVGAEAFF. J is TRBJ1-1 and V is TRBV28; no clear D gene. This CDR3 is built from 12 residues. Germline CDR1 reads MDHEN; CDR2 reads SYDVKM. V was pared by 2 bases and J by 6 bases, with 7 bases between.

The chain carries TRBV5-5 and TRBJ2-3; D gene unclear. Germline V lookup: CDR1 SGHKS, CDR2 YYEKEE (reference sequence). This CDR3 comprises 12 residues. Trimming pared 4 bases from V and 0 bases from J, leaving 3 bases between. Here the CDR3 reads CASSESTDTQYF. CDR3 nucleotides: TGTGCCAGCAGCGAGAGCACAGATACGCAGTATTTT.

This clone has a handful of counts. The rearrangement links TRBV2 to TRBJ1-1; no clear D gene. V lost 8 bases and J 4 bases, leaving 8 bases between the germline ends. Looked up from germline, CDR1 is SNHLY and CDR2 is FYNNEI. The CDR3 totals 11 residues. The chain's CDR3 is CASSGGTEAFF. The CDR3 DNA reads TGTGCCAGCTCAGGAGGCACTGAAGCTTTCTTT.

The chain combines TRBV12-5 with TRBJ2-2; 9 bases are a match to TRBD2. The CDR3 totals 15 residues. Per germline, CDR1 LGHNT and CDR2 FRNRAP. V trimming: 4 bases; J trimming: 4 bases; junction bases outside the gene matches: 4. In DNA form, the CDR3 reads TGTGCTAGTGGTTCGGCTAGCGGGATCACCGGGGAGCTGTTTTTT. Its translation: CASGSASGITGELFF.

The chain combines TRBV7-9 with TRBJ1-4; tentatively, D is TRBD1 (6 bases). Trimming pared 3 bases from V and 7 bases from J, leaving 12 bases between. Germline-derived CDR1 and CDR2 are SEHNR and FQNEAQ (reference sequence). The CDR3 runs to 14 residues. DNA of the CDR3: TGTGCCAGCAGCTTTATAACAGGGTCTGAAAAACTGTTTTTT. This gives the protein CASSFITGSEKLFF.

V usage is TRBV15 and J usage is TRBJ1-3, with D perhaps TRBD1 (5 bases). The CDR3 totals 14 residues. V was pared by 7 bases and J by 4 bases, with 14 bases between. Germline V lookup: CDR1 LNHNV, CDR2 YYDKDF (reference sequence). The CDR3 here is CATKREGTGNTIYF. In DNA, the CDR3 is TGTGCCACCAAGAGGGAGGGGACGGGAAACACCATATATTTT.